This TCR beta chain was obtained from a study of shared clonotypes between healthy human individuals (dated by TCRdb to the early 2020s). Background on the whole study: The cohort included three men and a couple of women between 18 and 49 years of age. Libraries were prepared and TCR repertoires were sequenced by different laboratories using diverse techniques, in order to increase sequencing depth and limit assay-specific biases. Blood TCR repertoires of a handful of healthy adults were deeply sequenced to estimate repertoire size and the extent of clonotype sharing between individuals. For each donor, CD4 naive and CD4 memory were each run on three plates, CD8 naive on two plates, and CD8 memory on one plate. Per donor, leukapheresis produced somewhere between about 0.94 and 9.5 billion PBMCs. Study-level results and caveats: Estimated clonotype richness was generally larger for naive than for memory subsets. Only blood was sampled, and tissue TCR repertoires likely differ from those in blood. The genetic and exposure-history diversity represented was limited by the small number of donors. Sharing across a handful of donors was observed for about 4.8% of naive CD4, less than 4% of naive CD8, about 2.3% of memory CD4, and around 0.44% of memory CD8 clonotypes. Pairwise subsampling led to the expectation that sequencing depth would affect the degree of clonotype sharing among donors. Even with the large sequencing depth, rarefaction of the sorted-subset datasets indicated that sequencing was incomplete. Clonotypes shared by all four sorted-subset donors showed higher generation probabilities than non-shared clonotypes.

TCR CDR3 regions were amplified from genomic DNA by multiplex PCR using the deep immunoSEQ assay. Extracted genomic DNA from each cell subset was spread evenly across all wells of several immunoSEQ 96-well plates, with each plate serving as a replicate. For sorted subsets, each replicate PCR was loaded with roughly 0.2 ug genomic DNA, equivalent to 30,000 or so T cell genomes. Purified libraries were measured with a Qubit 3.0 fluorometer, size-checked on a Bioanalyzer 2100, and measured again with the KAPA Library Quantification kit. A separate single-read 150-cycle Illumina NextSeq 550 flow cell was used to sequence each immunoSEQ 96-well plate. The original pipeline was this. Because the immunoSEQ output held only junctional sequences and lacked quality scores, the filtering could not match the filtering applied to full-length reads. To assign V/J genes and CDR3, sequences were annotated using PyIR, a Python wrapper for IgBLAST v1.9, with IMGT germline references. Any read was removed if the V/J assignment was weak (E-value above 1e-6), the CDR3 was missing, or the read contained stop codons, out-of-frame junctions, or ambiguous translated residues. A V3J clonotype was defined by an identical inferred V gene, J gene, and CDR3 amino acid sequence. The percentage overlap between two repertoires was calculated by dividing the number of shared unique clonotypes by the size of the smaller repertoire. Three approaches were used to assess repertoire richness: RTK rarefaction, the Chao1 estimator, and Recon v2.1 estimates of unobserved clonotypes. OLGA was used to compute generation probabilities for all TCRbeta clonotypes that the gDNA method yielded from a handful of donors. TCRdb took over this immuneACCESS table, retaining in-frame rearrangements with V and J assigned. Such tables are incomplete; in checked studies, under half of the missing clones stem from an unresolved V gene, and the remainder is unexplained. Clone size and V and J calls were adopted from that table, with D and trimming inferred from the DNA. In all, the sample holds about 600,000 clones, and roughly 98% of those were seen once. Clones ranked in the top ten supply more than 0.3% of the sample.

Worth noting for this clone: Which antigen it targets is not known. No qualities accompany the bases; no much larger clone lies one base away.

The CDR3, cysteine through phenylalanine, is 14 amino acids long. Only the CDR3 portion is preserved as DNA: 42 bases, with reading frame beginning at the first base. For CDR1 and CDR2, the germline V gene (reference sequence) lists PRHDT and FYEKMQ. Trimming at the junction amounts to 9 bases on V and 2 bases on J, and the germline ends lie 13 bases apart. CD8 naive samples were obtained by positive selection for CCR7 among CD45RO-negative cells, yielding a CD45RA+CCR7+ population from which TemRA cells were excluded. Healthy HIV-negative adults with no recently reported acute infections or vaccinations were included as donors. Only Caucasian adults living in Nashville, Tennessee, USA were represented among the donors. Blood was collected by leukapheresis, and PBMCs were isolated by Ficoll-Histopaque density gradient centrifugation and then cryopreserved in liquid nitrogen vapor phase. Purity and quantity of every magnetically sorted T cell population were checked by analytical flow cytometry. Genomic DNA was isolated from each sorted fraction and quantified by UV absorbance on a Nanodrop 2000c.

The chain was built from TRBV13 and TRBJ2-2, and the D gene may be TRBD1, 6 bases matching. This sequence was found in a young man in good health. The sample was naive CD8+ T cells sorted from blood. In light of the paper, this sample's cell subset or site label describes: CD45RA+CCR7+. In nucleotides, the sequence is TGTGCCAGTAAACAACAGGGTAACACCGGGGAGCTGTTTTTT. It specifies CASKQQGNTGELFF.